This TCR beta chain was captured in a study of blood T cell repertoires in COVID-19. As for the study in general: Sites in the United States, Italy and Spain provided acute and convalescent COVID-19 samples.

With 4 bases clipped from V and 3 bases from J, the junction kept 12 bases outside the gene matches. The length of the CDR3 is 16 residues. Per germline, CDR1 SGHRS and CDR2 YFSETQ. In the original workflow: How many nucleated cells were present was estimated from reference gene primer amplification. Only in-frame clones appear in the TCRdb table, and some are missing; sequencing was by immunoSEQ multiplex PCR. The DNA gave D and trimming, while V, J and clone size come from that table. The sample carries about 500,000 clones, 89% recorded once. This rearrangement joins TRBV5-1 to TRBJ2-7; 8 bases map to TRBD2. This TCR was recovered from a man younger than 30 with COVID-19, enrolled during active disease. The source material was peripheral blood. CDR3 region: CASSTFMAGGVYEQYF. DNA for the CDR3: TGCGCCAGCAGCACGTTTATGGCGGGAGGCGTCTACGAGCAGTACTTC.